The rows below give T cell receptor beta chains drawn from one sample of a study of T cells in Graves' hyperthyroidism and ophthalmopathy. MiXCR was run by TCRdb on the multiplex PCR reads, yielding one entry per CDR3 protein. Here the sample spans about 600,000 distinct CDR3 sequences, about 14% being singletons. Material: blood. These receptor sequences come from a woman aged 18-29 years with Graves' ophthalmopathy. The CDR3 runs from the conserved cysteine through the conserved F or W. The D gene is left open where the match is weak. Only some rows state a clone size, as once, few, many or a class for expanded clones.

D gene: NA
clone size: few
J gene: TRBJ1-1
V gene: TRBV29-1
CDR3 protein: CSVEPGAEAFF
CDR3 DNA: TGCAGCGTTGAACCAGGGGCTGAAGCTTTCTTT

D gene: NA
clone size: many
J gene: TRBJ2-6
V gene: TRBV3-1
CDR3 protein: CASSSSRSSSGANVLTF
CDR3 DNA: TGTGCCAGCAGCAGTAGCAGATCATCCTCTGGGGCCAACGTCCTGACTTTC

D gene: TRBD2
clone size: few
J gene: TRBJ2-1
V gene: TRBV15
CDR3 protein: CATSREAAGARADEQFF
CDR3 DNA: TGTGCCACCAGCAGAGAGGCAGCGGGAGCCCGTGCAGATGAGCAGTTCTTC

D gene: NA
clone size: few
J gene: TRBJ2-1
V gene: TRBV30
CDR3 protein: CAWSPGTGPYNEQFF
CDR3 DNA: TGTGCCTGGAGTCCCGGAACTGGGCCCTACAATGAGCAGTTCTTC

D gene: NA
clone size: many
J gene: TRBJ1-5
V gene: TRBV12-3/TRBV12-4
CDR3 protein: CASSLVPSREPQHF
CDR3 DNA: TGTGCCAGCAGTTTGGTCCCCTCCCGCGAGCCCCAGCATTTT

D gene: NA
clone size: few
J gene: TRBJ2-1
V gene: TRBV11-3
CDR3 protein: CASPILTIRYNEQFF
CDR3 DNA: TGTGCCAGCCCAATCCTCACAATCCGATACAATGAGCAGTTCTTC

D gene: TRBD2
clone size: NA
J gene: TRBJ2-1
V gene: TRBV6-5
CDR3 protein: CASSYTAGAYNEQFF
CDR3 DNA: TGTGCCAGCAGTTACACCGCGGGGGCCTACAATGAGCAGTTCTTC

D gene: NA
clone size: few
J gene: TRBJ1-1
V gene: TRBV6-5
CDR3 protein: CASSYFPAGNTEAFF
CDR3 DNA: TGTGCCAGCAGTTACTTTCCGGCGGGGAACACTGAAGCTTTCTTT

D gene: NA
clone size: many
J gene: TRBJ2-5
V gene: TRBV6-6
CDR3 protein: CASSYYSGYETQYF
CDR3 DNA: TGTGCCAGCAGTTACTACTCAGGGTACGAGACCCAGTACTTC

D gene: TRBD1
clone size: NA
J gene: TRBJ1-6
V gene: TRBV19
CDR3 protein: CASSMGLQTGGDSPLHF
CDR3 DNA: TGTGCCAGTAGTATGGGACTCCAGACAGGGGGCGATTCACCCCTCCACTTT

D gene: TRBD1
clone size: many
J gene: TRBJ2-5
V gene: TRBV19
CDR3 protein: CASGGPGGRETQYF
CDR3 DNA: TGTGCCAGTGGCGGCCCAGGGGGCCGAGAGACCCAGTACTTC

D gene: NA
clone size: many
J gene: TRBJ2-7
V gene: TRBV7-9
CDR3 protein: CASSPWGDYEQYF
CDR3 DNA: TGTGCCAGCAGCCCTTGGGGGGACTACGAGCAGTACTTC

D gene: TRBD2
clone size: many
J gene: TRBJ2-5
V gene: TRBV7-8
CDR3 protein: CASSPGVAGGPGGETQYF
CDR3 DNA: TGTGCCAGCAGCCCTGGGGTAGCGGGAGGGCCGGGAGGAGAGACCCAGTACTTC

D gene: TRBD1
clone size: NA
J gene: TRBJ1-3
V gene: TRBV9
CDR3 protein: CASSVNSQGAQGNTIYF
CDR3 DNA: TGTGCCAGCAGCGTAAATTCCCAGGGGGCGCAAGGAAACACCATATATTTT

D gene: NA
clone size: many
J gene: TRBJ2-5
V gene: TRBV28
CDR3 protein: CASSIRQRQETQYF
CDR3 DNA: TGTGCCAGCAGTATACGACAGAGACAAGAGACCCAGTACTTC

D gene: NA
clone size: few
J gene: TRBJ2-1
V gene: TRBV19
CDR3 protein: CASSIDRQSYNEQFF
CDR3 DNA: TGTGCCAGTAGTATCGATAGGCAGTCCTACAATGAGCAGTTCTTC

D gene: TRBD2
clone size: NA
J gene: TRBJ2-7
V gene: TRBV19
CDR3 protein: CASSIKREAHEQYF
CDR3 DNA: TGTGCCAGTAGTATCAAGCGGGAGGCCCACGAGCAGTACTTC

D gene: NA
clone size: many
J gene: TRBJ2-7
V gene: TRBV28
CDR3 protein: CASSLSLAPREQYF
CDR3 DNA: TGTGCCAGCAGTTTATCGCTAGCGCCCCGCGAGCAGTACTTC

D gene: TRBD2
clone size: many
J gene: TRBJ2-3
V gene: TRBV11-1
CDR3 protein: CASRPTSATHDTQYF
CDR3 DNA: TGTGCCAGCAGGCCGACTAGCGCTACCCACGATACGCAGTATTTT

D gene: TRBD2
clone size: many
J gene: TRBJ2-7
V gene: TRBV7-9
CDR3 protein: CASSFGLEDEQYF
CDR3 DNA: TGTGCCAGCAGCTTCGGACTAGAGGATGAGCAGTACTTC

D gene: NA
clone size: few
J gene: TRBJ2-1
V gene: TRBV4-2
CDR3 protein: CASSQGGARRNEQFF
CDR3 DNA: TGTGCCAGCAGCCAAGGCGGGGCTCGTAGGAATGAGCAGTTCTTC

D gene: NA
clone size: many
J gene: TRBJ1-6
V gene: TRBV28
CDR3 protein: CASSSGQSSYNSPLHF
CDR3 DNA: TGTGCCAGCAGTTCAGGACAGAGCTCCTATAATTCACCCCTCCACTTT

D gene: NA
clone size: once
J gene: TRBJ2-6
V gene: TRBV4-2
CDR3 protein: CASSQEGRDSGANVLTF
CDR3 DNA: TGTGCCAGCAGCCAAGAAGGGCGCGACTCTGGGGCCAACGTCCTGACTTTC

D gene: TRBD2
clone size: many
J gene: TRBJ2-1
V gene: TRBV7-7
CDR3 protein: CASGKAVDNEQFF
CDR3 DNA: TGTGCTAGCGGGAAAGCGGTAGACAATGAGCAGTTCTTC

D gene: NA
clone size: many
J gene: TRBJ1-2
V gene: TRBV20-1
CDR3 protein: CSAPSFRGEDYGYTF
CDR3 DNA: TGCAGTGCCCCCTCCTTCCGGGGGGAGGACTATGGCTACACCTTC

D gene: TRBD1
clone size: NA
J gene: TRBJ1-5
V gene: TRBV4-1
CDR3 protein: CASRQRKRGQGAPSNQPQHF
CDR3 DNA: TGCGCCAGCAGACAAAGAAAGAGGGGACAGGGGGCTCCTAGCAATCAGCCCCAGCATTTT

D gene: TRBD2
clone size: many
J gene: TRBJ2-5
V gene: TRBV28
CDR3 protein: CASSPLAGGQETQYF
CDR3 DNA: TGTGCCAGCAGCCCGCTGGCGGGAGGCCAAGAGACCCAGTACTTC

D gene: NA
clone size: NA
J gene: TRBJ1-4
V gene: TRBV3-1
CDR3 protein: CASSQAGVEKLFF
CDR3 DNA: TGTGCCAGCAGCCAAGCAGGGGTCGAAAAACTGTTTTTT

D gene: NA
clone size: many
J gene: TRBJ1-1
V gene: TRBV7-9
CDR3 protein: CASSLGFSRGFTEAFF
CDR3 DNA: TGTGCCAGCAGCTTAGGCTTTAGTCGGGGGTTCACTGAAGCTTTCTTT

D gene: TRBD2
clone size: few
J gene: TRBJ2-7
V gene: TRBV30
CDR3 protein: CAWSVREGSYEQYF
CDR3 DNA: TGTGCCTGGAGTGTAAGGGAGGGTTCCTACGAGCAGTACTTC

D gene: NA
clone size: many
J gene: TRBJ1-2
V gene: TRBV9
CDR3 protein: CASSVGTVSGYTF
CDR3 DNA: TGTGCCAGCAGCGTAGGGACGGTCAGTGGCTACACCTTC

D gene: TRBD2
clone size: few
J gene: TRBJ2-1
V gene: TRBV5-8
CDR3 protein: CASSLLAGGNNEQFF
CDR3 DNA: TGTGCCAGCAGCCTTTTAGCGGGAGGGAACAATGAGCAGTTCTTC

D gene: NA
clone size: NA
J gene: TRBJ2-7
V gene: TRBV27
CDR3 protein: CASRGRHSYEQYF
CDR3 DNA: TGTGCCAGCAGGGGGCGACACTCCTACGAGCAGTACTTC

D gene: NA
clone size: many
J gene: TRBJ1-5
V gene: TRBV20-1
CDR3 protein: CSARGGAVSNQPQHF
CDR3 DNA: TGCAGTGCTAGAGGGGGGGCAGTTAGCAATCAGCCCCAGCATTTT

D gene: NA
clone size: many
J gene: TRBJ2-4
V gene: TRBV29-1
CDR3 protein: CSVEDSKNIQYF
CDR3 DNA: TGCAGCGTTGAGGACTCCAAGAACATTCAGTACTTC

D gene: TRBD2
clone size: many
J gene: TRBJ2-2
V gene: TRBV2
CDR3 protein: CASSGRSSGSSGELFF
CDR3 DNA: TGTGCCAGCAGCGGGCGGAGTAGCGGGAGCAGCGGGGAGCTGTTTTTT

D gene: NA
clone size: NA
J gene: TRBJ1-6
V gene: TRBV14
CDR3 protein: CASSQGGGYVSPLHF
CDR3 DNA: TGTGCCAGCAGCCAAGGGGGAGGTTATGTGTCACCCCTCCACTTT

D gene: TRBD2
clone size: many
J gene: TRBJ2-7
V gene: TRBV7-2
CDR3 protein: CASSWSGGRGEQYF
CDR3 DNA: TGTGCCAGCAGCTGGTCGGGAGGGCGGGGCGAGCAGTACTTC